This T cell receptor beta chain was recovered during a study of blood T cells in healthy people across ages (dated by TCRdb to about 2015). Study-wide context: In model experiments, template switching captured about one uniquely barcoded TCR beta cDNA molecule for every two T cells. The donors were divided into four age groups: young (average around 16 years), middle-aged (around 41), aged (around 59) and long-lived (82). The study analyzed two additional independent replicas of 1 million unique cDNA reads from the same blood draw for two donors, one aged 18 to 30 and one aged 80 or older. To avoid experimental bias, donors of different ages were distributed randomly across sequencing lanes. Using deep sequencing normalized with unique cDNA molecular identifiers, the study measured how TCR beta repertoire diversity changes with age. Results the study describes overall, beyond this receptor: Because profiling used bulk unsorted PBMCs, naive and antigen-experienced compartments could not be compared conclusively. Observed TCR beta diversity per million T cells fell roughly linearly with age, and a significant reduction was already apparent by age around 40. Estimates of total diversity based on one million sequenced T cells were regarded as lower bounds and as underestimates. Because donor CMV infection status was unknown, age-related changes in expanded clonotypes were potentially confounded. The percentage of naive T cells measured by flow cytometry correlated strongly with observed TCR beta diversity. Compared with the aged group, more naive CD4+ T cells, fewer expanded clones and increased TCR diversity were shown by the long-lived group, suggesting age selection.

Donors were a few dozen systemically healthy Caucasian individuals from Russia aged roughly 6 to 100 years. Around 9.7 milliliters of peripheral blood were collected from each donor into EDTA-treated Vacutainer tubes. Ficoll-Paque density-gradient centrifugation was used to isolate PBMCs, with at least 6.5 million per sample. Trizol reagent was used to extract total RNA from PBMCs, with at least 6 micrograms per sample. The percentages of naive CD45RAhigh/CD27high T cells were determined by flow cytometry on a PBMC aliquot from every donor. Unmatched junction bases come to 6, with V trimmed by 3 bases and J by 5 bases. The CDR3 numbers 15 residues from cysteine through phenylalanine. The retained sequence is limited to the CDR3, 45 bases, with the frame set at the first base. The CDR1 and CDR2 encoded by the germline V gene are SGHTA and FQGTGA. The library was made by 5' RACE. This sample was sequenced with an Illumina HiSeq 2500. A second PCR of roughly 7 to 11 cycles was performed with a sample-barcoded 5' primer and a J-beta primer mix. A template-switch 5' adaptor carrying 12 random nucleotides introduced a unique molecular identifier onto each TCR beta cDNA molecule. Each sample yielded at least 3 million CDR3-containing paired-end reads. First-strand cDNA was synthesized from all RNA with the Mint cDNA synthesis kit, primed by a TRBC-specific oligonucleotide. After uracil-DNA glycosylase treatment, a first 18-cycle PCR used universal primers M1SS and BC2_uni_R on all cDNA. Concerning the study's data processing: For normalization, 1 million high-quality reads were randomly selected from each sample, with every read carrying a distinct molecular identifier. Reads with shared molecular identifiers were discarded instead of being binned into consensus sequences. MiTCR, with a Q25 quality threshold and the strictest error-elimination algorithm, was used for CDR3 identification, clonotype clustering and error correction. A nonparametric unseen species model with Euler transformation was used to estimate lower-bound total TCR beta diversity. TCRdb took the public reads, trimmed them with fastp at Q25, ran MiXCR for clone calling and kept in-frame beta chains. Rows are unified per CDR3 protein, each entry keeping the most common DNA and genes. TCRdb's processing, not the authors', yielded these V and J calls. The sample table records some 880,000 distinct CDR3 sequences; 30% to 45% of these occur just once. Over 10% of the sample is taken by the ten largest.

This clonotype was seen a handful of times. Its antigen target is currently unknown. Base qualities are missing; no much larger clone stands one base away. The TCR comes from a man between 18 and 35 years old in good health. Sequencing was carried out using blood. Recombination joined TRBV7-3 with TRBJ1-1; TRBD1 lines up with 10 middle nucleotides. CDR3 loop: CASSLGQGMGTEAFF. The DNA sequence follows: TGTGCCAGCAGCTTGGGACAGGGGATGGGGACTGAAGCTTTCTTT.